These 13 T cell receptor beta chains were sequenced from one sample in a study of identical twins. TCRdb analysed the 5' RACE reads with MiXCR anew, one entry per CDR3 protein. The sample has under 300,000 distinct CDR3 sequences, 6.5% seen once. This sample also belongs to another study, concerning T cells expressing NK-cell markers.

Sequences were obtained from CD8+ T cells sorted from blood. These receptors all stem from a woman aged 18-29 years in good health.

This clonotype has a count of ten or more. The V gene is TRBV7-9, the J gene TRBJ1-6; 9 bases fit TRBD1. Germline CDR1 SEHNR, CDR2 FQNEAQ (reference sequence). The CDR3 length is 14 residues. V lost 1 base to trimming and J lost 8 bases; unmatched junction nucleotides: 0. CDR3 DNA sequence: TGTGCCAGCAGCTTAGGACAGGGGGATTCACCCCTCCACTTT. As protein: CASSLGQGDSPLHF.

The chain couples TRBV27 to TRBJ2-3; 11 bases line up with TRBD1. This CDR3 region has 17 residues. V was clipped by 8 bases and J by 2 bases; unmatched bases: 12. Germline V CDR1 and CDR2: MNHEY, SMNVEV (reference sequence). The DNA of the CDR3 is TGTGCCAGCCAAACCGGGACAGGGGGGAGGTTCACAGATACGCAGTATTTT. Translating gives CASQTGTGGRFTDTQYF.

This clonotype showed up many times. The rearrangement links TRBV12-3 or TRBV12-4 to TRBJ1-1, with D possibly matching TRBD1 (6 bases). V lost 4 bases and J 12 bases, leaving 15 bases between the germline ends. This CDR3 has 12 residues. Here the CDR3 reads CASSSTGQAPFF. The CDR3 DNA follows: TGTGCCAGCAGTTCCACGGGACAAGCCCCTTTCTTT.

The rearrangement links TRBV12-3 or TRBV12-4 to TRBJ2-7, with 7 bases fitting TRBD1. CDR3 length: 17 amino acids. The trim removed 4 bases at V and 2 bases at J, leaving 14 bases unmatched. CDR3 nucleotide sequence: TGTGCCAGCAGTTCCTCGCAGGGGGTGCTTGCGACCTACGAGCAGTACTTC. Its translation: CASSSSQGVLATYEQYF.

The V and J genes are TRBV6-5 and TRBJ2-1; 7 bases align to TRBD2. The junction had 15 bases not matched to a gene; V was cut back by 2 bases and J by 5 bases. Germline assignment: CDR1 MNHEY and CDR2 SVGAGI. There are 18 residues in the CDR3. CDR3 in amino acids: CASSYRGSGVGIHNEQFF. CDR3 nucleotides: TGTGCCAGCAGTTACAGAGGGAGCGGGGTCGGAATCCACAATGAGCAGTTCTTC.

J is TRBJ2-1 and V is TRBV10-3; 8 positions agree with TRBD2. The V segment lost 8 bases and the J segment 5 bases; nucleotides outside the gene matches: 8. CDR1 ENHRY and CDR2 SYGVKD come from the germline V gene. This CDR3 contains 14 residues. The CDR3 DNA sequence: TGTGCCATCCGAAGCGGGGGCCAGAACAATGAGCAGTTCTTC. This encodes CAIRSGGQNNEQFF.

The V gene is TRBV4-3, the J gene TRBJ2-1, with 8 bases identical to TRBD2. The CDR3 totals 14 residues. Germline trimming cut 4 bases from V and 6 bases from J; bases unmatched to any gene: 5. The germline gives CDR1 LGHNA, CDR2 YSLEER. The CDR3, as DNA: TGCGCCAGCAGCCCACCGGGAGGGTTCAATGAGCAGTTCTTC. Encoded protein: CASSPPGGFNEQFF.

The chain has TRBV4-1 and TRBJ2-1; D possibly corresponds to TRBD1 (6 bases). This CDR3 has 14 amino acids. CDR1 MGHRA and CDR2 YSYEKL come from the germline V gene. Trimming took off 4 bases at V and 5 bases at J, with 12 bases between the two ends. In nucleotides, the CDR3 is TGCGCCAGCAGCCGGGGACAAGAAAACAATGAGCAGTTCTTC. Amino acid sequence: CASSRGQENNEQFF.

In its sample, this clonotype was seen many times. The V gene is TRBV5-1, the J gene TRBJ1-2; D might be TRBD1 (6 bases). V gave up 0 bases and J gave up 4 bases, with 10 bases separating them. The germline gives CDR1 SGHRS, CDR2 YFSETQ. CDR3 length: 14 residues. The CDR3 is CASSLAGVGYGYTF. The CDR3 coding sequence is TGCGCCAGCAGCTTGGCAGGGGTCGGCTATGGCTACACCTTC.

This chain connects TRBV11-2 to TRBJ2-6; D uncertain. The germline V gene encodes CDR1 SGHAT and CDR2 FQNNGV. Trimming cost V 3 bases and J 2 bases, with 8 bases left between them. There are 15 residues in the CDR3. CDR3 loop: CASSFGQAGANVLTF. The CDR3 DNA follows: TGTGCCAGCAGCTTCGGGCAGGCTGGGGCCAACGTCCTGACTTTC.

This clonotype was seen many times. This chain links TRBV12-3 or TRBV12-4 with TRBJ2-7; D gene unclear. Deletions cut 3 bases from V and 2 bases from J, with 5 bases between. This CDR3 spans 12 amino acids. Here the CDR3 reads CASSFGTYEQYF. Here the CDR3 DNA reads TGTGCCAGCAGTTTCGGCACCTACGAGCAGTACTTC.

This clonotype was counted between two and nine times. V is TRBV18 and J is TRBJ2-5; 7 bases agree with TRBD1. CDR3 length: 15 residues. The germline V gene has CDR1 KGHSH and CDR2 LQKENI. The ends lost 3 bases at V and 1 base at J; junction bases unmatched: 5. The DNA for the CDR3 is TGTGCCAGCTCACCTGAGGGGGCTCTCCAAGAGACCCAGTACTTC. Amino acids: CASSPEGALQETQYF.

Only a few counts were recorded for this clonotype. This sequence joins TRBV20-1 and TRBJ2-7; 9 bases align to TRBD2. The CDR3 is 20 amino acids. Germline lookup yields CDR1 DFQATT and CDR2 SNEGSKA (reference sequence). The junction had 24 bases not matched to a gene; V was cut back by 3 bases and J by 3 bases. For the CDR3, the DNA is TGCAGTGCTAGTTTACAGGCCGCCGGGACTAGCAGAACCCCCCTCTACGAGCAGTACTTC. It yields the protein CSASLQAAGTSRTPLYEQYF.